This is a list of T cell receptor beta chains from one sample in a study of beta chain features in type 1 diabetes. Generated by immunoSEQ multiplex PCR, the TCRdb table keeps only in-frame clones and is missing some. The table has roughly 180,000 clones, approximately 7.8% seen once. The specimen was central memory CD4+ T cells from blood. These receptors were obtained from a woman between 35 and 50 years old with type 1 diabetes. CDR3s include the opening cysteine and the closing phenylalanine or tryptophan. Each record gives: J gene, CDR3 length, V gene, CDR3 protein.

TRBJ2-5 14 TRBV7-2 CASASWGGRETQYF
TRBJ2-1 12 TRBV14 CASSFGGNEQFF
TRBJ2-4 14 TRBV5-1 CASSLAGAENIQYF
TRBJ2-7 13 TRBV18 CASSPPTDYEQYF
TRBJ2-6 15 TRBV2 CASNRDRAGANVLTF
TRBJ1-2 15 TRBV7-8 CASSLSPGQKYGYTF
TRBJ1-2 13 TRBV30 CAWSMTANYGYTF
TRBJ2-1 15 TRBV14 CASSQSGTHTNEQFF
TRBJ1-6 15 TRBV27 CASSLRTGGHSPLHF
TRBJ2-7 16 TRBV5-4 CASSPSSGDRRYEQYF
TRBJ2-1 15 TRBV30 CAWSPGQGPYNEQFF
TRBJ1-1 14 TRBV27 CASRSDRRSTEAFF
TRBJ1-6 13 TRBV27 CASSTEYNSPLHF
TRBJ2-5 14 TRBV7-9 CASSFQGGGETQYF
TRBJ2-5 14 TRBV15 CATSRDIAIETQYF
TRBJ2-5 15 TRBV18 CASSPQAGVQETQYF
TRBJ2-2 17 TRBV9 CASSVVMGGADTGELFF
TRBJ2-1 16 TRBV7-2 CASSLAAGGEIYEQFF
TRBJ2-6 14 TRBV28 CASSPNGGSNVLTF
TRBJ2-3 16 TRBV5-1 CASSWGYTGGADTQYF
TRBJ1-2 13 TRBV14 CASSQADRAGYTF
TRBJ2-3 13 TRBV4-3 CASSQEPEDTQYF
TRBJ2-1 13 TRBV4-2 CATATSPYNEQFF
TRBJ1-2 13 TRBV11-2 CASSPTALYGYTF
TRBJ2-7 14 TRBV28 CASSPPTGSYEQYF
TRBJ2-1 15 TRBV28 CASTLSGRLHNEQFF
TRBJ1-2 15 TRBV28 CASRTGTPGGYGYTF
TRBJ2-1 12 TRBV30 CAWSTSSDEQFF
TRBJ1-6 15 TRBV28 CASSQRKTGNSPLHF
TRBJ1-2 15 TRBV29-1 CSVAQARLPPYGYTF
TRBJ2-4 16 TRBV4-1 CASSHPSRGTKNIQYF
TRBJ1-4 13 TRBV9 CASSATGGEKLFF
TRBJ1-5 17 TRBV7-3 CASSLAVSGGSNQPQHF
TRBJ2-5 15 TRBV7-3 CASSPGTRIRETQYF
TRBJ2-1 16 TRBV5-1 CASRSVGGVSYNEQFF
TRBJ2-3 16 TRBV12-5 CASGLGTGGRTDTQYF
TRBJ1-6 13 TRBV19 CAGQQGPDSPLHF
TRBJ1-2 13 TRBV5-4 CASSLDSNYGYTF
TRBJ2-2 16 TRBV6-4 CASSPQGTGNTGELFF
TRBJ1-2 16 TRBV6-6 CASSPYLSSANYGYTF
TRBJ2-1 19 TRBV7-9 CASSFPGLAGGPTYNEQFF
TRBJ1-1 14 TRBV7-9 CASSLAGWDTEAFF
TRBJ1-1 13 TRBV28 CAVSGGAGTEAFF
TRBJ1-4 14 TRBV2 CASSETGGKEKLFF
TRBJ1-2 13 TRBV7-6 CASSPLLDYGYTF
TRBJ2-7 11 TRBV10-3 CAIGGGYEQYF
TRBJ2-6 18 TRBV4-3 CASSQIGTPASGANVLTF
TRBJ1-2 13 TRBV29-1 CSVGQWQGGGYTF
TRBJ2-1 15 TRBV6-5 CASSVDRGSYNEQFF